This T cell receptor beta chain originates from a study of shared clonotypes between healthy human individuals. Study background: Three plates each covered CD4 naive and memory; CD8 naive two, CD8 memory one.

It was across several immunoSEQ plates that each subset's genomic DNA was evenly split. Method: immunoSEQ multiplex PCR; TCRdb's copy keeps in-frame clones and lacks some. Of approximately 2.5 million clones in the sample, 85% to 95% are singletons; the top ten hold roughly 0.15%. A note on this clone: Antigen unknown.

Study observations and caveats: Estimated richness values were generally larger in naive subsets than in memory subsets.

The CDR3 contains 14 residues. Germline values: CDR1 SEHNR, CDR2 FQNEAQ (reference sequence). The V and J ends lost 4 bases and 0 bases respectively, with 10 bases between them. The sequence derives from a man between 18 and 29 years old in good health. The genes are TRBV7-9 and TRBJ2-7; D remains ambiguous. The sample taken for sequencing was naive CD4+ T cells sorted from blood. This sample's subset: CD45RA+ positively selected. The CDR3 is CASSSGPLSYEQYF. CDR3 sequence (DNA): TGTGCCAGCAGCTCCGGACCGCTCTCCTACGAGCAGTACTTC.